The source of this TCR beta chain is a study of T cells after yellow fever vaccination. TCRdb analysed the 5' RACE reads with MiXCR anew, one entry per CDR3 protein. The sample lists about 130,000 distinct CDR3 sequences, more than 6% occurring once. The CDR3 totals 15 residues. Germline V gives CDR1 SGHDN, CDR2 FVKESK. V was shortened by 5 bases and J by 4 bases, with 17 bases between the two germline ends. Study findings and constraints: A large majority of primary-vaccination clones showed up again after the booster (about 96% CD4, around 88% CD8).

This clonotype was seen ten or more times. The antigen remains unidentified. The chain recombines TRBV14 with TRBJ2-5, with a possible D match to TRBD1 (6 bases). This sequence originates from a man between 18 and 29 years old who received the YFV17D yellow fever vaccine. The specimen comprised CD4+ T cells sorted from PBMCs, sampled 10 to 11 days after the first yellow fever vaccination. The CDR3 loop is CASSKGDTWGETQYF. The CDR3, as DNA: TGTGCCAGCAGCAAGGGGGACACCTGGGGAGAGACCCAGTACTTC.